The 27 T cell receptor beta chains presented below share a single source sample, sequenced in a study of T cells expressing NK-cell markers (dated by TCRdb to 2020 to 2022). The method behind the library was 5' RACE. These reads were obtained on an Illumina HiSeq 2000. Through TCRdb reprocessing, the reads give one entry per CDR3 protein sequence; DNA is omitted. This sample's listing comprises 150,000 to 200,000 distinct CDR3 sequences. Clones ranked in the top ten supply around 21% of the sample. Sequenced: blood T cells: a sorted CD56 or NKG2C T cell subset, CD4+ or CD8+ T cells, or bulk PBMC T cells (not recorded which). The source is a man aged 18-75 years in good health.

This sequence joins TRBV27 and TRBJ2-7; as DNA is missing, the TRBD1 call by TCRdb cannot be tested. Looked up from germline, CDR1 is MNHEY and CDR2 is SMNVEV (reference sequence). The CDR3 totals 17 residues. CDR3: CASSFSLGDRGFYEQYF.

The chain couples TRBV4-2 to TRBJ2-7; the D call from TCRdb, TRBD2, cannot be confirmed without DNA. Germline lookup yields CDR1 LGHNA and CDR2 YNFKEQ. The CDR3 covers 16 residues. Here the CDR3 reads CASSQEPGLAHYEQYF.

This rearrangement joins TRBV12-3 or TRBV12-4 to TRBJ2-1; absent DNA, TCRdb's TRBD2 call cannot be checked. The CDR3 extends over 13 amino acids. The CDR3 reads CASSQGLVSEQFF.

This chain links TRBV7-9 with TRBJ2-5. The CDR3 is 11 residues long. Germline assignment: CDR1 SEHNR and CDR2 FQNEAQ (reference sequence). This chain's CDR3 is CASSLQETQYF.

The chain combines TRBV14 with TRBJ1-2. The CDR3 is 13 residues long. In germline, CDR1 is SGHDN, CDR2 FVKESK. The CDR3 spells CASSQVMGYGYTF.

V usage is TRBV7-9 and J usage is TRBJ1-5; the TRBD1 assignment by TCRdb is unverifiable without DNA. This CDR3 has 14 residues. From germline, CDR1 is SEHNR and CDR2 FQNEAQ (reference sequence). CDR3 sequence reads: CASSYDRNNQPQHF.

This sequence joins TRBV29-1 and TRBJ1-1. Germline V gene lookup returns CDR1 SQVTM and CDR2 ANQGSEA. This CDR3 has 14 amino acids. Here the CDR3 reads CSVEAGEGRTEAFF.

The chain is built from TRBV7-2 and TRBJ1-5. Germline V gene sequence: CDR1 SGHTA, CDR2 FQGNSA. The CDR3 runs 13 residues. The CDR3 reads CASSSQSRQPQHF.

The chain links TRBV6-1 to TRBJ1-2; lacking DNA, the TRBD1 call made by TCRdb goes unchecked. Germline assignment: CDR1 MNHNS and CDR2 SASEGT. CDR3 length: 13 amino acids. This CDR3 is CASTPGPLYGYTF.

The rearrangement links TRBV2 to TRBJ1-5. Germline V CDR1 and CDR2: SNHLY, FYNNEI. The CDR3 sequence is 16 residues long. CDR3 sequence: CASSEVGPGRAQPQHF.

The gene calls are TRBV4-1 and TRBJ2-7; TCRdb returns TRBD2, unconfirmable since there is no DNA. CDR3 length: 15 amino acids. Per germline, CDR1 MGHRA and CDR2 YSYEKL. The CDR3 is CASSQETSGTYEQYF.

This chain links TRBV23-1 with TRBJ2-7; TCRdb names TRBD1, which stays unverified in the absence of DNA. TRBV23-1 carries the ORF label, with uncertain function. This CDR3 has 13 amino acids. The CDR3 sequence: CASSPTGSYEQYF.

The chain joins TRBV13 to TRBJ2-2; TCRdb proposes TRBD1, but this gene call is untestable without DNA. The CDR3 has 16 amino acids. The germline CDR1 and CDR2 sequences are PRHDT and FYEKMQ (reference sequence). CDR3 loop: CASSSGQGADTGELFF.

V is TRBV19 and J is TRBJ1-2; TCRdb's assignment of TRBD1 cannot be checked, as there is no DNA. Germline CDR1 LNHDA, CDR2 SQIVND (reference sequence). The CDR3 contains 13 residues. CDR3 protein: CASRDQGVYGYTF.

The V call is TRBV2, the J call TRBJ2-7; the D gene TCRdb calls, TRBD1, cannot be checked with no DNA. The CDR3 totals 15 residues. Germline CDR1 is SNHLY and CDR2 is FYNNEI. Here the CDR3 reads CASQVGQGAGYEQYF.

The chain joins TRBV6-5 to TRBJ2-5; TCRdb outputs TRBD2, but without DNA this stays unchecked. The CDR3 contains 15 residues. Germline CDR1 and CDR2: MNHEY and SVGAGI. CDR3 region: CASSSGGGLQETQYF.

The chain carries TRBV27 and TRBJ2-7. There are 14 residues in the CDR3. CDR1 and CDR2 (germline): MNHEY, SMNVEV (reference sequence). CDR3 amino acids: CASSWRGVTYEQYF.

The gene calls are TRBV6-1 and TRBJ2-3; TCRdb indicates TRBD1, and absent DNA this call remains unverified. The CDR3 covers 16 residues. Germline V lookup: CDR1 MNHNS, CDR2 SASEGT. The CDR3 loop is CASRLDRESSLGPQYF.

The chain is built from TRBV7-6 and TRBJ2-6; the D call from TCRdb, TRBD1, cannot be confirmed without DNA. This CDR3 is built from 17 residues. The germline CDR1 and CDR2 sequences are SGHVS and FNYEAQ. CDR3 protein: CASSLWVGGAGANVLTF.

The chain employs TRBV28 and TRBJ2-2; there is no DNA to check the TCRdb D call of TRBD1. CDR3 length: 17 amino acids. CDR1 and CDR2 from the germline V gene are MDHEN and SYDVKM. The CDR3 loop is CASSGWTGTLGTGELFF.

The chain recombines TRBV2 with TRBJ2-1; TCRdb calls TRBD1, which cannot be checked without DNA. Germline CDR1 is SNHLY and CDR2 is FYNNEI. The CDR3 consists of 13 residues. The CDR3 loop reads CASMGTGGTEQFF.

This chain joins TRBV7-9 and TRBJ1-5; as DNA is missing, the TRBD1 call by TCRdb cannot be tested. The CDR3 runs to 14 residues. Germline CDR1 SEHNR, CDR2 FQNEAQ (reference sequence). This CDR3 reads CASTPGGADQPQHF.

The chain links TRBV20-1 to TRBJ1-2. The CDR3 is 14 residues long. Germline CDR1 and CDR2: DFQATT and SNEGSKA (reference sequence). The chain's CDR3 is CSARGESPSYGYTF.

This chain joins TRBV24-1 and TRBJ1-1. The CDR3 totals 12 residues. The germline V gene has CDR1 KGHDR and CDR2 SFDVKD. The CDR3 reads CATEDEDTEAFF.

This rearrangement joins TRBV12-3 or TRBV12-4 to TRBJ1-2; TCRdb gives TRBD1 as the D gene, but with no DNA this cannot be confirmed. This CDR3 contains 12 residues. CDR3 protein: CASSWGAGGYTF.

The V and J genes are TRBV27 and TRBJ1-4. The CDR3 is 15 residues long. Germline V lookup: CDR1 MNHEY, CDR2 SMNVEV (reference sequence). The CDR3 here is CASSLSWGGGEKLFF.

The chain uses TRBV6-2 or TRBV6-3 and TRBJ2-5. The CDR3 runs 14 residues. Germline V CDR1 and CDR2: MNHEY, SVGEGT. CDR3 protein: CASSKHGFQETQYF.